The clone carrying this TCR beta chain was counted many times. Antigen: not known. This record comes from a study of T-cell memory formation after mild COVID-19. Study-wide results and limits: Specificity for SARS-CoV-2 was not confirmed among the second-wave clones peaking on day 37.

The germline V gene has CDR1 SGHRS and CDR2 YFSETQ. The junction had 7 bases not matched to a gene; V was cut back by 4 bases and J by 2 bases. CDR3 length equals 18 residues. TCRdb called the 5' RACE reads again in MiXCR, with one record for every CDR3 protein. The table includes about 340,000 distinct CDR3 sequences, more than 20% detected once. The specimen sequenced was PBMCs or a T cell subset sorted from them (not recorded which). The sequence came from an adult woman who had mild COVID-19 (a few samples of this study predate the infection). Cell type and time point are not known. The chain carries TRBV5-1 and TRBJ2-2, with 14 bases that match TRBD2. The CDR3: CASSAGLAGARNTGELFF. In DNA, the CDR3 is TGCGCCAGCAGCGCGGGACTAGCGGGGGCCCGAAACACCGGGGAGCTGTTTTTT.